A single sample is the source of the 20 T cell receptor beta chains below, sequenced in a study of shared clonotypes between healthy human individuals. Libraries were prepared by immunoSEQ multiplex PCR; TCRdb keeps only in-frame clonotypes and omits some of them. The data show over a million clones, about 84% seen once. The sample consisted of memory CD4+ T cells from PBMCs. Indicated subset: CD45RA-negative fraction. These receptors came from a man between 18 and 29 years old in good health. Some clones in this sample may be carry-over from other donors' samples.

Only a few counts were recorded for this clone. V is TRBV28 and J is TRBJ1-4, with no clear D. Trimming shortened V by 6 bases and J by 5 bases, and 13 bases separated the two germline ends. This CDR3 has 14 amino acids. The germline gives CDR1 MDHEN, CDR2 SYDVKM. The CDR3 reads CASRMPYGNEKLFF. The CDR3 DNA reads TGTGCCAGCAGGATGCCCTACGGGAATGAAAAACTGTTTTTT.

V gene TRBV27 combines with J gene TRBJ2-7; 8 bases line up with TRBD1. The CDR3 consists of 17 residues. Germline-derived CDR1 and CDR2 are MNHEY and SMNVEV (reference sequence). The V and J ends lost 6 bases and 2 bases, in that order; junction bases with no gene match: 15. CDR3 DNA sequence: TGTGCCAGCAGCTTCAAGAACCCGCGACAGGGGCCCTACGAGCAGTACTTC. This translates into CASSFKNPRQGPYEQYF.

V gene TRBV9 combines with J gene TRBJ1-1; no clear D. V was trimmed by 0 bases and J by 5 bases, leaving 20 bases between them. CDR1 and CDR2 (germline): SGDLS, YYNGEE. This CDR3 comprises 17 residues. Here the CDR3 DNA reads TGTGCCAGCAGCGTAGGGGCCGACGGGAGGCCGGGGACTGAAGCTTTCTTT. Its protein is CASSVGADGRPGTEAFF.

J is TRBJ2-2 and V is TRBV5-8, with D perhaps TRBD2 (6 bases). Per germline, CDR1 SGHTS and CDR2 YDEGEE. The germline V and J ends were trimmed by 6 bases and 1 base, with 10 bases remaining between them. The CDR3 has 14 amino acids. The DNA for the CDR3 is TGTGCCAGCATGGGGACTGGGAACACCGGGGAGCTGTTTTTT. Protein product: CASMGTGNTGELFF.

This sequence joins TRBV6-6 and TRBJ1-5, with D tentatively TRBD1 (5 bases). The CDR3 spans 14 residues. Germline CDR1 reads MNHNY; CDR2 reads SVGAGI (reference sequence). The V and J ends lost 0 bases and 9 bases respectively, with 12 bases between them. In DNA, the CDR3 is TGTGCCAGCAGTTACTCGTTCGGGGGGAGGCCCCAGCATTTT. Its translation is CASSYSFGGRPQHF.

This clone was seen only a few times. The rearrangement links TRBV7-9 to TRBJ1-2; unclear D gene. This CDR3 region has 14 residues. V was cut by 1 base and J by 2 bases, with 8 bases left in between. Germline V gene data show CDR1 as SEHNR and CDR2 as FQNEAQ (reference sequence). The CDR3 nucleotides are TGTGCCAGCAGCTTAGATCACAGAAACTATGGCTACACCTTC. It translates to CASSLDHRNYGYTF.

This clone was recorded only once. The chain combines TRBV5-1 with TRBJ2-7, with TRBD2 identical over 12 bases. V shed 2 bases, J shed 1 base, and the junction held 1 base outside the gene matches. The CDR3 extends over 15 amino acids. Germline V lookup: CDR1 SGHRS, CDR2 YFSETQ. The CDR3 region is CASSFGLAGSYEQYF. The CDR3 coding sequence is TGCGCCAGCAGCTTCGGACTAGCGGGGTCCTACGAGCAGTACTTC.

The rearrangement uses TRBV6-6 and TRBJ2-7; 12 bases agree with TRBD1. This CDR3 region has 15 residues. V lost 6 bases, J lost 7 bases, and 10 bases stayed unmatched. The germline gives CDR1 MNHNY, CDR2 SVGAGI (reference sequence). The CDR3 here is CASSLSGTGGWEQYF. In nucleotides, the CDR3 is TGTGCCAGCAGCCTTTCCGGGACAGGGGGCTGGGAGCAGTACTTC.

The chain couples TRBV12-5 to TRBJ2-5; D ambiguous. Germline V gene lookup returns CDR1 LGHNT and CDR2 FRNRAP. This CDR3 contains 15 residues. Trimming stripped 0 bases from V and 5 bases from J, with 13 bases between. The CDR3, as DNA: TGTGCTAGTGGTTTGGTAATTAGGAGTCAGGAGACCCAGTACTTC. Translated: CASGLVIRSQETQYF.

This clone has a single count. The V gene is TRBV11-1, the J gene TRBJ1-2; D unclear. CDR1 and CDR2 (germline): SGHAT, FQDESV (reference sequence). Trimming shortened V by 5 bases and J by 8 bases, and 12 bases separated the two germline ends. CDR3 length: 12 residues. CDR3 sequence: CASSANWGGYTF. CDR3 coding DNA: TGTGCCAGCAGCGCCAATTGGGGAGGCTACACCTTC.

Notes on this clone: Other DNA sequences from this sample encode an identical CDR3 as well. V and J are TRBV30 and TRBJ2-5; TRBD1 agrees at 7 bases. There are 14 residues in the CDR3. CDR1 and CDR2 from the germline V gene are GTSNPN and SVGIG (reference sequence). Trimming cost V 2 bases and J 1 base; bases outside gene matches: 4. CDR3 region: CAWSLGTAQETQYF. As DNA, the CDR3 is TGTGCCTGGAGTCTCGGGACAGCCCAAGAGACCCAGTACTTC.

The J gene is TRBJ2-1, the V gene TRBV5-1; TRBD2 is a possible D gene (6 bases). Trimming cost V 4 bases and J 0 bases, with 11 bases left between them. Germline values: CDR1 SGHRS, CDR2 YFSETQ. The CDR3 runs 15 residues. In DNA, the CDR3 is TGCGCCAGCAGCCGCGGCGGGGACTCCTACAATGAGCAGTTCTTC. Amino acid sequence: CASSRGGDSYNEQFF.

The gene calls are TRBV15 and TRBJ1-4; 7 nucleotides match TRBD1. Germline V lookup: CDR1 LNHNV, CDR2 YYDKDF (reference sequence). J was trimmed by 7 bases and V by 1 base; bases with no gene match: 9. The CDR3 loop spans 16 amino acids. The CDR3 DNA follows: TGTGCCACCAGCAGAGTGTGGGCCTCAGGGGGTGAAAAACTGTTTTTT. Translation: CATSRVWASGGEKLFF.

This clone was counted between two and nine times. The gene calls are TRBV11-3 and TRBJ2-2; either TRBD1 or TRBD2 may fit D (5 bases each). Per germline, CDR1 SGHNT and CDR2 YENEEA. V was shortened by 4 bases and J by 6 bases, with 15 bases between the two germline ends. The length of the CDR3 is 15 residues. The CDR3 nucleotides read TGTGCCAGCAGCTCCCCACGGGGCCGTGCCGGGGAGCTGTTTTTT. This translates into CASSSPRGRAGELFF.

A word on this clone: A clone one base away is much larger, so this may be a read error. Other DNA variants within this sample encode the same CDR3. The CDR3 loop is CASSLLTDTQYF. The CDR3 DNA reads as TGTGCCAGCAGTTTACTAACAGATACGCAGTATTTT. This chain uses TRBV28 with TRBJ2-3, with no clear D. The V and J ends lost 2 bases and 3 bases respectively, with 3 bases between them. Germline V CDR1 and CDR2: MDHEN, SYDVKM. The CDR3 has 12 amino acids.

A word on this clone: Other nucleotide sequences from this sample produce the same CDR3. The genes are TRBV7-9 and TRBJ1-1; 8 nucleotides agree with TRBD1. The V and J ends lost 4 bases and 2 bases, in that order; junction bases with no gene match: 3. The CDR3 spans 14 residues. CDR1 SEHNR and CDR2 FQNEAQ come from the germline V gene (reference sequence). The CDR3 here is CASSSTGGNTEAFF. CDR3 nucleotides: TGTGCCAGCAGCTCAACAGGGGGAAACACTGAAGCTTTCTTT.

The chain carries TRBV5-6 and TRBJ2-7, with 11 bases that match TRBD2. Germline V gives CDR1 SGHDT, CDR2 YYEEEE. This CDR3 has 17 amino acids. V gave up 3 bases and J gave up 2 bases; unmatched junction bases: 10. The CDR3 nucleotides are TGTGCCAGCAGCTCCGGACTAGCGGGCGAGAATCCCTACGAGCAGTACTTC. The encoded protein is CASSSGLAGENPYEQYF.

This rearrangement joins TRBV28 to TRBJ1-5; no definite D call. The CDR3 is made up of 14 amino acids. Germline V gene data show CDR1 as MDHEN and CDR2 as SYDVKM. The germline V and J ends were trimmed by 3 bases and 7 bases, with 13 bases remaining between them. The CDR3 spells CASSLDSVGQPQHF. In DNA form, the CDR3 reads TGTGCCAGCAGTTTGGATTCGGTGGGACAGCCCCAGCATTTT.

For this clone: A far larger clone is only one base removed, so a read error is likely. The rearrangement uses TRBV7-3 and TRBJ1-3; D is undetermined. The CDR3 consists of 13 residues. Germline values: CDR1 SGHTA, CDR2 FQGTGA. V was shortened by 1 base and J by 5 bases, with 6 bases between the two germline ends. CDR3 protein: CASSLSPRNTIYF. CDR3 nucleotide sequence: TGTGCCAGCAGCTTAAGCCCCAGAAACACCATATATTTT.

The rearrangement joins TRBV7-2 to TRBJ1-4; a weak D match, TRBD1 (5 bases). From germline, CDR1 is SGHTA and CDR2 FQGNSA. Trimming removed 3 bases at V and 5 bases at J, with 13 bases between. This CDR3 spans 15 amino acids. Here the CDR3 DNA reads TGTGCCAGCAGCTTCTCTGGGACCCTAAATGAAAAACTGTTTTTT. It specifies CASSFSGTLNEKLFF.